This T cell receptor beta chain was recorded in a study of T-cell memory formation after mild COVID-19. Broader study findings: Some clones that responded were present in memory (sampled pre-infection), which suggests cross-reactive memory joined. Among CD4+ contracting clones, most were CM and EM, and CD8+ ones EMRA.

TCRdb analysed the 5' RACE reads with MiXCR anew, one entry per CDR3 protein. The sample shows under 300,000 distinct CDR3 sequences, roughly 8.2% of them seen only once. Germline V CDR1 and CDR2: MNHNY, SVGAGI (reference sequence). The CDR3 extends over 14 amino acids. V shed 6 bases and J shed 4 bases, with 15 bases lying between them. Details on this clonotype: The antigen is unknown.

The sample was PBMCs or a T cell subset sorted from them (not recorded which). The origin of this receptor is a man younger than 35 who had mild COVID-19 (a few samples of this study predate the infection). Cell type and time point are not known. The chain recombines TRBV6-6 with TRBJ1-2, with unresolved D. The DNA for the CDR3 is TGTGCCAGCAGAGAAGCCGGGGAGGCCTATGGCTACACCTTC. As protein: CASREAGEAYGYTF.